Listed here are 17 T cell receptor beta chains from one sample, sequenced in a study of cytomegalovirus exposure and HLA in healthy donors. The PCR ran on 60 Vbeta and 13 Jbeta primers. Here immunoSEQ multiplex PCR was the method, and the copy in TCRdb shows in-frame clones only, minus some. The table shows around 200,000 clones, with just over 75% occurring only once. Source material: PBMCs. These receptors all stem from a man aged 25-45 years in good health and CMV-seronegative.

CDR3 sequence: CASTQGARTEAFF. CDR3 coding DNA: TGTGCCAGCACCCAGGGGGCGCGGACTGAAGCTTTCTTT. The genes are TRBV27 and TRBJ1-1, with 8 bases matching TRBD1. V was clipped by 7 bases and J by 5 bases; unmatched bases: 6. Germline-derived CDR1 and CDR2 are MNHEY and SMNVEV (reference sequence). This CDR3 region has 13 residues.

V gene TRBV6-5 combines with J gene TRBJ2-1; TRBD2 matches at 13 bases. CDR1 MNHEY and CDR2 SVGAGI come from the germline V gene. V was clipped by 6 bases and J by 7 bases; unmatched bases: 6. The CDR3 contains 15 residues. CDR3 loop: CASSIGLAGVNEQFF. In DNA form, the CDR3 reads TGTGCCAGCAGCATTGGACTAGCGGGAGTTAATGAGCAGTTCTTC.

The genes are TRBV4-1 and TRBJ2-7, with TRBD2 as a possible D gene (6 bases). The V end lost 4 bases, the J end lost 1 base, and 14 bases lay between the germline ends. Germline V gene data show CDR1 as MGHRA and CDR2 as YSYEKL. The CDR3 is 15 residues long. The CDR3 region has the DNA TGCGCCAGCAGCCCCCCTGGGGGACTTTCCTACGAGCAGTACTTC. Translating it yields CASSPPGGLSYEQYF.

A word on this clone: The junction differs from germline at one of its ends, possibly a read error. The rearrangement uses TRBV7-7 and TRBJ2-5, with 7 bases identical to TRBD2. Germline V gene sequence: CDR1 SSHAT, CDR2 FNYEAQ (reference sequence). CDR3 length: 15 residues. CDR3 DNA sequence: TGTGCTAGCAGCCCGGCGGCGGGAGCGGCGAGGACCCAGTACTTC. It translates to CASSPAAGAARTQYF.

This CDR3 reads CATSPDRPSYNEQFF. In DNA, the CDR3 is TGTGCCACCAGTCCGGACAGGCCCTCCTACAATGAGCAGTTCTTC. The chain links TRBV15 to TRBJ2-1; 7 nucleotides match TRBD1. The CDR3 runs 15 residues. In germline, CDR1 is LNHNV, CDR2 YYDKDF (reference sequence). The junction had 5 bases not matched to a gene; V was cut back by 6 bases and J by 0 bases.

The CDR3 spells CASSGGGGSPTGETQYF. The DNA for the CDR3 is TGTGCCAGCAGTGGAGGGGGGGGCAGCCCAACGGGAGAGACCCAGTACTTC. The chain joins TRBV2 to TRBJ2-5; possible D gene TRBD2, 7 bases. V gave up 4 bases and J gave up 4 bases, with 22 bases separating them. The CDR3 contains 17 residues. The germline V gene has CDR1 SNHLY and CDR2 FYNNEI.

This rearrangement joins TRBV4-1 to TRBJ2-2; possible D gene TRBD2, 7 bases. V lost 3 bases, J lost 1 base, and 18 bases lay in between. Per the germline V gene, CDR1 is MGHRA and CDR2 is YSYEKL. This CDR3 is built from 18 residues. CDR3 sequence: CASSQGGGGGQNTGELFF. The CDR3 nucleotides read TGCGCCAGCAGCCAGGGAGGGGGAGGTGGACAGAACACCGGGGAGCTGTTTTTT.

V gene TRBV29-1 combines with J gene TRBJ2-7; 10 nucleotides align to TRBD2. This CDR3 spans 13 amino acids. Germline V gene data show CDR1 as SQVTM and CDR2 as ANQGSEA. Losses at the gene ends were 6 bases for V and 6 bases for J; bases not matched to a gene: 8. The CDR3 region is CSVEREGRSEQYF. CDR3 coding DNA: TGCAGCGTAGAGCGGGAGGGCCGATCCGAGCAGTACTTC.

The chain links TRBV9 to TRBJ2-7; 12 bases fit TRBD2. The CDR3 spans 14 residues. Germline CDR1 is SGDLS and CDR2 is YYNGEE. The ends lost 0 bases at V and 5 bases at J; junction bases unmatched: 0. The CDR3 nucleotides are TGTGCCAGCAGCGTAGGACTAGCGGGAGACGAGCAGTACTTC. Protein sequence: CASSVGLAGDEQYF.

This rearrangement joins TRBV5-6 to TRBJ2-2; TRBD1 matches 8 bases. The V and J ends lost 0 bases and 5 bases, in that order; junction bases with no gene match: 0. This CDR3 spans 14 amino acids. Germline assignment: CDR1 SGHDT and CDR2 YYEEEE. Written as DNA, the CDR3 is TGTGCCAGCAGCTTGGGGGACAGGACCGGGGAGCTGTTTTTT. Its translation: CASSLGDRTGELFF.

This chain connects TRBV28 to TRBJ2-3; D remains unclear. Germline V CDR1 and CDR2: MDHEN, SYDVKM. The V end lost 6 bases, the J end lost 1 base, and 14 bases lay between the germline ends. The CDR3 totals 15 residues. This CDR3 reads CASSRNGYGTDTQYF. CDR3 DNA sequence: TGTGCCAGCAGCCGCAACGGTTACGGCACAGATACGCAGTATTTT.

The chain recombines TRBV7-9 with TRBJ2-5; D is ambiguous. CDR3 length: 14 residues. Germline CDR1 reads SEHNR; CDR2 reads FQNEAQ (reference sequence). Trimming took off 0 bases at V and 2 bases at J, with 7 bases between the two ends. The CDR3 reads CASSLASRQETQYF. In nucleotides, the CDR3 is TGTGCCAGCAGCTTAGCCTCCAGACAAGAGACCCAGTACTTC.

The chain employs TRBV15 and TRBJ2-7; D ambiguous. V lost 4 bases and J lost 4, with 11 bases in between. From germline, CDR1 is LNHNV and CDR2 YYDKDF (reference sequence). The length of the CDR3 is 13 residues. In DNA, the CDR3 is TGTGCCACCAGCATACTTACTAATTACGAGCAGTACTTC. This codes for CATSILTNYEQYF.

J is TRBJ2-2 and V is TRBV5-1, with no clear D. This CDR3 comprises 12 residues. V lost 0 bases and J lost 6, with 3 bases in between. Germline assignment: CDR1 SGHRS and CDR2 YFSETQ. In DNA, the CDR3 is TGCGCCAGCAGCTTGGTCGCCGGGGAGCTGTTTTTT. Translated, it gives CASSLVAGELFF. Looking up the rest from reference TRBV5-1 and TRBJ2-2 gives the full variable domain: KAGVTQTPRYLIKTRGQQVTLSCSPISGHRSVSWYQQTPGQGLQFLFEYFSETQRNKGNFPGRFSGRQFSNSRSEMNVSTLELGDSALYLCASSLVAGELFFGEGSRLTVL.

This chain connects TRBV30 to TRBJ1-6; 7 nucleotides align to TRBD1. This CDR3 has 12 amino acids. The J segment lost 8 bases and the V segment lost 8 bases, leaving 6 bases of the junction unmatched. Looked up from germline, CDR1 is GTSNPN and CDR2 is SVGIG (reference sequence). This CDR3 reads CALQGLDSPLHF. CDR3 DNA sequence: TGTGCCCTACAGGGGTTAGATTCACCCCTCCACTTT. The full variable domain, with the rest looked up from reference TRBV30 and TRBJ1-6, is SQTIHQWPATLVQPVGSPLSLECTVEGTSNPNLYWYRQAAGRGLQLLFYSVGIGQISSEVPQNLSASRPQDRQFILSSKKLLLSDSGFYLCALQGLDSPLHFGNGTRLTVT.

In this sample, this clone turned up many times. Other nucleotide sequences from this sample produce the same CDR3. The chain couples TRBV6-5 to TRBJ1-1, with D possibly TRBD1 on 6 matching bases. V was trimmed by 2 bases and J by 4 bases, leaving 8 bases between them. CDR1 and CDR2 from the germline V gene are MNHEY and SVGAGI. This CDR3 is built from 13 residues. CDR3: CASSYGGGTEAFF. CDR3 DNA sequence: TGTGCCAGCAGTTACGGGGGCGGCACTGAAGCTTTCTTT.

V gene TRBV5-1 combines with J gene TRBJ2-4; the match to TRBD1 covers 7 bases. This CDR3 has 16 residues. Per germline, CDR1 SGHRS and CDR2 YFSETQ. J lost 4 bases, V lost 4 bases, and 11 bases had no gene match. CDR3 in amino acids: CASSITTGTEKNIQYF. The DNA of the CDR3 is TGCGCCAGCAGCATCACAACCGGGACAGAGAAAAACATTCAGTACTTC.